One TCR beta chain is described in this entry. The primer mix had 60 Vbeta and 13 Jbeta primers. TCRdb keeps only in-frame clones here, not all; method: immunoSEQ multiplex PCR. The sample records about 160,000 clones, about 81% being singletons. These data belong to a study of cytomegalovirus exposure and HLA in healthy donors. The CDR3 runs to 16 residues. The V end was cut by 2 bases, the J end by 5 bases, with 15 bases between. CDR1 is LNHDA and CDR2 is SQIVND in the germline V gene (reference sequence). The V and J genes are TRBV19 and TRBJ2-2, with TRBD2 as a possible D gene (7 bases). The sequenced sample was PBMCs. The clonotype was recovered from a woman aged 18-30 years in good health and CMV-seronegative. As DNA, the CDR3 is TGTGCCAGTAGTATATTGGCCAGGGGAGGGACCGGGGAGCTGTTTTTT. Its protein is CASSILARGGTGELFF.